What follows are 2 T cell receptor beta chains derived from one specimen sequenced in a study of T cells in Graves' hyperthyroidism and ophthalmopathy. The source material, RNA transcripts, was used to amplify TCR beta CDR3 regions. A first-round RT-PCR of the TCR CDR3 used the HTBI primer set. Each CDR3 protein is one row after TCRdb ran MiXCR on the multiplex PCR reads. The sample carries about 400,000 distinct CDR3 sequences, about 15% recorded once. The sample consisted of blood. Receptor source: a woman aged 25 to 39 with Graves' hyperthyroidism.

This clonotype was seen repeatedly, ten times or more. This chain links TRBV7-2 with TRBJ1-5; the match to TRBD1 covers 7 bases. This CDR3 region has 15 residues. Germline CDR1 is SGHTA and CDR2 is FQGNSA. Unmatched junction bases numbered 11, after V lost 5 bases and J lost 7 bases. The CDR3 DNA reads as TGTGCCAGCAGCCTTGTTGGACAGGTCACACAGCCCCAGCATTTT. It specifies CASSLVGQVTQPQHF.

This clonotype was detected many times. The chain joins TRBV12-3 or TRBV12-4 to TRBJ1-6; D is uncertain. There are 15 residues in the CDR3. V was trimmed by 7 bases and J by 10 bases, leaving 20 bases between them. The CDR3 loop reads CASNNLGNTGSPLHF. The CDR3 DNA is TGTGCCAGCAACAACCTAGGAAATACCGGCTCACCCCTCCACTTT.